This is a list of T cell receptor beta chains from one sample in a study of Ad26.COV2.S vaccination and SARS-CoV-2 variants. TCRdb's copy holds only in-frame clones and misses some; the assay was immunoSEQ multiplex PCR. The sample lists over 400,000 clones; about 90% were seen once. Sequencing used peripheral blood, obtained in a trial of Ad26.COV2.S vaccine versus placebo. The receptors stem from a person aged 18 to 59 who received the Ad26.COV2.S COVID-19 vaccine or a placebo. Both conserved end residues are part of each CDR3. A D gene is named only where the DNA matches it firmly. A row's size may be missing; if present it is once, few, many or a size class.

j_gene | abundance | v_gene | d_gene | CDR3nt | CDR3aa
TRBJ1-2 | once | TRBV6-5 | NA | TGTGCCAGCACCACGACAGGCTATGGCTACACCTTC | CASTTTGYGYTF
TRBJ1-1 | NA | TRBV10-3 | TRBD1 | TGTGCCATCAGTGAGCGCCAGGGGGTACATGTGAACACTGAAGCTTTCTTT | CAISERQGVHVNTEAFF
TRBJ1-6 | NA | TRBV28 | TRBD1 | TGTGCCAGCAGTTTAACTCATAAAGGGGGCCCAATAAATTCACCCCTCCACTTT | CASSLTHKGGPINSPLHF
TRBJ2-7 | NA | TRBV7-9 | NA | TGTGCCAGCAGCTTAGCGCTTGTCTCCTACGAGCAGTACTTC | CASSLALVSYEQYF
TRBJ2-5 | NA | TRBV19 | NA | TGTGCCAGTAGTATGTTGGGCGGGGCTGAGACCCAGTACTTC | CASSMLGGAETQYF
TRBJ2-2 | NA | TRBV9 | NA | TGTGCCAGCAGCGTAGAGCTTACCGGGGAGCTGTTTTTT | CASSVELTGELFF
TRBJ2-3 | few | TRBV10-2 | NA | TGCGCCAGCGGAGAAGGGCAGGCCACAGATACGCAGTATTTT | CASGEGQATDTQYF
TRBJ2-7 | NA | TRBV7-9 | NA | TGTGCCAGCAGCCCCCGACGGGACGGCTCCTACGAGCAGTACTTC | CASSPRRDGSYEQYF
TRBJ2-7 | NA | TRBV11-2 | NA | TGTGCCAGCAGCCCCGGGCCGGGACCCCTCGAGCAGTACTTC | CASSPGPGPLEQYF
TRBJ2-1 | NA | TRBV6-5 | NA | TGTGCCAGCAGTTACTCCGGGGTTTCAACCTACAATGAGCAGTTCTTC | CASSYSGVSTYNEQFF
TRBJ2-1 | NA | TRBV10-3 | TRBD2 | TGTGCCATCAGTGAGTTCCTAGCGGGGGGCTCAAATTACAATGAGCAGTTCTTC | CAISEFLAGGSNYNEQFF
TRBJ1-3 | NA | TRBV6-5 | NA | TGTGCCAGCAGTTACTCGGACGGAGGAAACACCATATATTTT | CASSYSDGGNTIYF
TRBJ1-3 | NA | TRBV4-3 | TRBD1 | TGCGCCAGCAGCCAAGATCCGGACAGGCGCTCTGGAAACACCATATATTTT | CASSQDPDRRSGNTIYF
TRBJ2-2 | NA | TRBV2 | TRBD1 | TGTGCCAGCAGGGGAGACAGGGGGAGCACCGGGGAGCTGTTTTTT | CASRGDRGSTGELFF
TRBJ2-6 | NA | TRBV19 | NA | TGTGCCAGTAGTATAGGGGGACACGCTGCCTCTGGGGCCAACGTCCTGACTTTC | CASSIGGHAASGANVLTF
TRBJ2-5 | once | TRBV3-1/TRBV3-2 | NA | TGTGCCAGCAGCCATGGCAGTGAAGAGACCCAGTACTTC | CASSHGSEETQYF
TRBJ1-1 | NA | TRBV28 | NA | TGTGCCAGCAGCGACGGGAAACTTGGGGTTCCCATGAACACTGAAGCTTTCTTT | CASSDGKLGVPMNTEAFF
TRBJ2-7 | few | TRBV6-6 | TRBD1 | TGTGCCAGCAGAACCGACAGGGCGGCCGAGCAGTACTTC | CASRTDRAAEQYF
TRBJ2-4 | NA | TRBV6-5 | TRBD1 | TGTGCCAGCAGTTACTCACGACAGGGGGTGACTCAGTACTTC | CASSYSRQGVTQYF
TRBJ2-5 | NA | TRBV5-4 | NA | TGTGCCAGCAGCTCAGTACAAGAGACCCAGTACTTC | CASSSVQETQYF
TRBJ2-5 | NA | TRBV5-1 | NA | TGCGCCAGCAGCTCGGGGACAGTGGAGGGGGAGACCCAGTACTTC | CASSSGTVEGETQYF
TRBJ1-6 | NA | TRBV4-3 | TRBD1 | TGCGCCAGTACCGACAGGGTAGGGTCACCCCTCCACTTT | CASTDRVGSPLHF
TRBJ2-1 | NA | TRBV4-3 | NA | TGCGCCAGCAGCCAACCCAACAACAATGAGCAGTTCTTC | CASSQPNNNEQFF
TRBJ2-7 | NA | TRBV6-5 | NA | TGTGCCAGCAGTCAACAAGGATCCTACGAGCAGTACTTC | CASSQQGSYEQYF
TRBJ2-7 | NA | TRBV7-9 | TRBD1 | TGTGCCAGCAGCTCCGACAGGGGAAGGTCCTACGAGCAGTACTTC | CASSSDRGRSYEQYF
TRBJ2-1 | NA | TRBV19 | NA | TGTGCCAGTAGCCAGGTTACTTTGAATGAGCAGTTCTTC | CASSQVTLNEQFF
TRBJ1-1 | NA | TRBV30 | NA | TGTGCCTGGAGTCAGGGGAGCACTGAAGCTTTCTTT | CAWSQGSTEAFF
TRBJ1-1 | once | TRBV7-9 | NA | TGTGCCAGCAGCTTAGCGTACGGAGCTACTGAAGCTTTCTTT | CASSLAYGATEAFF
TRBJ2-1 | NA | TRBV12-3/TRBV12-4 | NA | TGTGCCAGCAGTTTAGGGGGGGCCACCGTTCAGTTCTTC | CASSLGGATVQFF
TRBJ1-5 | NA | TRBV27 | TRBD1 | TGTGCCAGCAGGCAGACAGGGGATAGGCCCCAGCATTTT | CASRQTGDRPQHF
TRBJ1-2 | NA | TRBV28 | NA | TGTGCCAGCAGTCTCAGGGGTTCCGCCTTGGGCGGCTACACCTTC | CASSLRGSALGGYTF
TRBJ2-7 | NA | TRBV27 | TRBD1 | TGTGCCAGCAGTTCAATAGACTCGACAGGGTTCGAGCAGTACTTC | CASSSIDSTGFEQYF
TRBJ2-7 | NA | TRBV27 | NA | TGTGCCAGCAGTTGGGCCGAAGCCTACGAGCAGTACTTC | CASSWAEAYEQYF
TRBJ1-2 | NA | TRBV5-4 | NA | TGTGCCAGCAGCTTGGGACAGGAACTCTATGGCTACACCTTC | CASSLGQELYGYTF
TRBJ2-7 | NA | TRBV5-1 | NA | TGCGCCAGCAGCTCTACCACCTACGAGCAGTACTTC | CASSSTTYEQYF
TRBJ1-1 | NA | TRBV3-1/TRBV3-2 | NA | TGTGCCAGCAGCCAAGATTGCGGAAGGGGGAGACTAGCGAGCACTGAAGCTTTCTTT | CASSQDCGRGRLASTEAFF
TRBJ1-2 | NA | TRBV18 | NA | TGTGCCAGCTCACCGATGGACAGTTCTAACTATGGCTACACCTTC | CASSPMDSSNYGYTF
TRBJ1-4 | NA | TRBV30 | NA | TGTGCCTGGAGTCCCACAGGTACTAATGAAAAACTGTTTTTT | CAWSPTGTNEKLFF
TRBJ2-7 | NA | TRBV6-2/TRBV6-3 | NA | TGTGCCAGCAGTTACGCGGGCAGGACCGAGCAGTACTTC | CASSYAGRTEQYF
TRBJ2-3 | NA | TRBV5-4 | NA | TGTGCCAGCAGCTTGATCGGGTACACAGATACGCAGTATTTT | CASSLIGYTDTQYF